Below, 31 T cell receptor beta chains from the same sample are listed, as sequenced in a study of tumor and adjacent non-tumor tissue in lung cancer. Three rounds of nested PCR, following a modified ARM-PCR protocol, produced the TCRbeta library. TCRdb re-called the multiplex PCR reads with MiXCR, one entry per CDR3 protein. The repertoire holds 80,000 to 100,000 distinct CDR3 sequences, 80% seen once, with less than 40% in the top ten. The template was RNA from unsorted bulk tissue. More than 3 cm separated this lung sample from the edge of the tumor. The source material was distant non-tumor lung tissue. These receptors all stem from a man in his 60s with small cell lung cancer.

This sequence joins TRBV6-5 and TRBJ2-3, with D possibly matching TRBD1 (6 bases). The length of the CDR3 is 14 residues. Germline CDR1 and CDR2: MNHEY and SVGAGI. Trimming cost V 6 bases and J 4 bases, with 14 bases left between them. The CDR3 is CASRLGGVPDTQYF. In nucleotides, the CDR3 is TGTGCCAGCAGATTAGGGGGAGTGCCAGATACGCAGTATTTT.

Concerning this clonotype itself: A much larger clone lies a single base off, so this may be a read error. The DNA of the CDR3 is TGTGCCAGCAATACAGGCTCTAGGGCCAACGTCCTGACTTTC. Translated: CASNTGSRANVLTF. The chain combines TRBV28 with TRBJ2-6, with D maybe TRBD1 (5 bases). This CDR3 comprises 14 residues. CDR1 is MDHEN and CDR2 is SYDVKM in the germline V gene.

This sequence joins TRBV7-8 and TRBJ2-3, with TRBD1 matching over 7 bases. This CDR3 region has 15 residues. The germline CDR1 and CDR2 sequences are SGHVS and FQNEAQ. The CDR3 loop reads CTTFQGVISTHRQYF. In DNA, the CDR3 is TGTACCACCTTCCAGGGGGTCATCAGCACACATAGGCAGTATTTT.

The count of this clonotype is one. An end of the junction does not agree with germline; a read error may underlie this. The CDR3 DNA is TGTGCCAGGAGCACAAAGAATGAGGATGAGCGGCTCTTC. This translates into CARSTKNEDERLF. The J gene is TRBJ2-1, the V gene TRBV11-3; maybe TRBD2 (5 bases). Germline CDR1 and CDR2: SGHNT and YENEEA. This CDR3 spans 13 amino acids.

In the case of this clonotype: Germline and junction disagree at one end, which may indicate a read error. The rearrangement joins TRBV5-1 to TRBJ2-3, with 7 bases identical to TRBD1. This CDR3 spans 15 amino acids. Germline V gene data show CDR1 as SGHRS and CDR2 as YFSETQ. CDR3 protein: CVSSPVGQVTDTQYF. The CDR3 DNA is TGCGTCAGCAGCCCGGTTGGACAGGTCACAGATACCCAGTATTTT.

The table lists this clonotype with a few counts. One end of the junction varies from germline; a read error may be responsible. This chain joins TRBV5-5 and TRBJ2-3; D remains unclear. The CDR3 loop spans 17 amino acids. CDR1 and CDR2 from the germline V gene are SGHKS and YYEKEE (reference sequence). CDR3 in DNA: TGTGCCAGCAGCTTTCTAATCCAAACTCTCAACACAGATATGCAGTATTTT. It translates to CASSFLIQTLNTDMQYF.

This clonotype showed up just a few times. Given a much more abundant clone one base away, this may be a read error. V usage is TRBV30 and J usage is TRBJ2-2; D possibly corresponds to TRBD2 (7 bases). CDR3 length equals 14 residues. The V gene's germline CDR1 is GTSNPN and CDR2 SVGIG (reference sequence). CDR3 residues: CAWSPPGTSGDLFF. CDR3 DNA sequence: TGTGCCTGGAGTCCTCCCGGGACAAGCGGGGATCTGTTTTTT. Full variable domain (rest looked up from reference TRBV30 and TRBJ2-2): SQTIHQWPATLVQPVGSPLSLECTVEGTSNPNLYWYRQAAGRGLQLLFYSVGIGQISSEVPQNLSASRPQDRQFILSSKKLLLSDSGFYLCAWSPPGTSGDLFFGEGSRLTVL.

A note on this clonotype: A read error may account for a junction end that differs from germline. The V and J genes are TRBV5-5 and TRBJ2-1; 11 bases agree with TRBD2. Germline values: CDR1 SGHKS, CDR2 YYEKEE (reference sequence). The CDR3 runs to 20 residues. The CDR3 sequence is CASRPGTSGTLLSWENGQIF. The CDR3 DNA follows: TGTGCCAGCAGGCCTGGGACTAGCGGAACCCTTTTGTCCTGGGAGAATGGGCAGATCTTC.

Ten or more counts support this clonotype. The chain uses TRBV12-3 or TRBV12-4 and TRBJ1-2; D uncertain. The V end was cut by 2 bases, the J end by 4 bases, with 14 bases between. The CDR3 runs to 15 residues. CDR3 DNA: TGTGCCAGCAGTTTAAAGGCTTCACTGGGCTATGGCTACACCTTC. It is translated as CASSLKASLGYGYTF.

To note about this clonotype: A much larger clonotype is one base distant, so this may be a read error. The genes are TRBV19 and TRBJ2-3, with D possibly TRBD1 on 6 matching bases. Germline V CDR1 and CDR2: LNHDA, SQIVND (reference sequence). The CDR3 totals 14 residues. Trimming removed 7 bases from V and 3 bases from J, with 14 bases in between. The DNA for the CDR3 is TGTGCCAGTATTACTCTCCAGGGGACAGATACGCAGTATTTT. Protein sequence: CASITLQGTDTQYF.

To note about this clonotype: One end of the junction varies from germline; a read error may be responsible. The chain employs TRBV6-5 and TRBJ1-5, with TRBD1 as a possible D gene (5 bases). CDR1 and CDR2 (germline): MNHEY, SVGAGI. The CDR3 totals 12 residues. Written as DNA, the CDR3 is TGTGCCAGCAGAAGGATGGGGCAACCCCAATATTTT. Translation gives CASRRMGQPQYF.

Turning to this clonotype: Mismatch with germline at one junction end may stem from a read error. The chain couples TRBV7-7 to TRBJ2-1, with a tentative D call TRBD2 (5 bases). Germline V gives CDR1 SSHAT, CDR2 FNYEAQ (reference sequence). The CDR3 is 14 amino acids. The CDR3 nucleotides read TGTGCTAGCAGCTTAGGGAGCTCCTACAATGAGCAGTTCTTC. Translating it yields CASSLGSSYNEQFF.

Comments on this clonotype: The junction differs from germline at one of its ends, possibly a read error. The chain recombines TRBV4-2 with TRBJ2-2; possible D gene TRBD2, 6 bases. The CDR3 is made up of 15 amino acids. The germline V gene encodes CDR1 LGHNA and CDR2 YNFKEQ. The CDR3 spells CVSKVTGDDGGELFF. In DNA form, the CDR3 reads TGTGTCAGCAAAGTAACGGGAGATGATGGCGGGGAGCTGTTTTTT.

Regarding this clonotype: One junction end disagrees with the germline gene, perhaps due to a read error. V usage is TRBV12-3 or TRBV12-4 and J usage is TRBJ2-4, with a tentative D call TRBD2 (6 bases). This CDR3 is built from 14 residues. CDR3 nucleotides: TGTGACAGCAGTTTAGCGAGCGGAGGGAGCATTCAGTACTTC. Encoded protein: CDSSLASGGSIQYF.

V usage is TRBV18 and J usage is TRBJ1-2; possible D gene TRBD1, 6 bases. The CDR3 spans 13 residues. Germline CDR1 reads KGHSH; CDR2 reads LQKENI. V lost 3 bases and J 8 bases, leaving 13 bases between the germline ends. The DNA of the CDR3 is TGTGCCAGCTCACCCCAGGGGCTCGAGGGCTACACCTTC. Its translation is CASSPQGLEGYTF.

The sample holds a few counts of this clonotype. A much larger clone is a single base away; this may be a read error. The V call is TRBV6-2 or TRBV6-3, the J call TRBJ1-2; TRBD1 might be the D (5 bases). Germline assignment: CDR1 MNHEY and CDR2 SVGEGT. The length of the CDR3 is 15 residues. CDR3 protein: CASSYSRGFGYDYTF. In DNA form, the CDR3 reads TGTGCCAGCAGTTACTCCCGGGGCTTCGGCTATGACTACACCTTC.

Worth noting for this clonotype: One end of the junction fails to match germline, which may point to a read error. The chain combines TRBV5-6 with TRBJ1-2; D gene ambiguous. Germline CDR1 reads SGHDT; CDR2 reads YYEEEE. The CDR3 runs to 11 residues. The CDR3 is CVSSLFNGYTF. As DNA, the CDR3 is TGTGTCAGCAGCTTGTTCAACGGCTACACCTTT.

On this clonotype: A read error may account for a junction end that differs from germline. The chain joins TRBV4-1 to TRBJ2-5, with TRBD1 identical over 7 bases. This CDR3 region has 16 residues. Germline lookup yields CDR1 MGHRA and CDR2 YSYEKL. CDR3 DNA: TGCACCAGCAGCACAACCTCCGGGACAGTCCAAGAGACCCAGTGCTTC. The encoded protein is CTSSTTSGTVQETQCF.

For this clonotype: Sequence at one end of the junction differs from germline and may be a read error. The chain couples TRBV29-1 to TRBJ2-1; possible D gene TRBD2, 5 bases. Germline V gene data show CDR1 as SQVTM and CDR2 as ANQGSEA. The CDR3 has 15 residues. The CDR3 reads CSVGQRQSSFNEQFF. In DNA form, the CDR3 reads TGCAGCGTTGGCCAGCGGCAGAGCTCCTTCAATGAGCAGTTCTTC.

This clonotype was seen only a few times. Just one base apart from a much larger clone, this may be a read error. The rearrangement links TRBV12-5 to TRBJ2-4; D call uncertain. CDR1 and CDR2 from the germline V gene are LGHNT and FRNRAP. CDR3 length: 11 amino acids. The DNA of the CDR3 is TGTGCTAGTAGTTTGCGCGACATTCAGTACTTC. Protein sequence: CASSLRDIQYF.

This chain uses TRBV10-3 with TRBJ1-2; D remains ambiguous. CDR1 and CDR2 (germline): ENHRY, SYGVKD. The CDR3 is made up of 15 amino acids. V lost 5 bases to trimming and J lost 4 bases, with 17 bases between them. The CDR3, as DNA: TGTGCCATCAGTTCAACCGGGATAGGTGTCTATGGCTACACCTTC. Translation gives CAISSTGIGVYGYTF.

Regarding this clonotype: At one of its ends the junction is not consistent with the germline gene, which may arise from a read error. This chain uses TRBV6-5 with TRBJ1-2, with a weak D call TRBD1 (6 bases). The CDR3 totals 13 residues. Germline CDR1 and CDR2: MNHEY and SVGAGI. The CDR3 reads CAICDLTGIGYTF. The CDR3 DNA reads as TGTGCCATCTGCGACTTAACAGGGATTGGCTACACTTTC.

As regards this clonotype: The junction differs from germline at one of its ends, possibly a read error. The chain has TRBV4-1 and TRBJ2-1, with TRBD2 as a possible D gene (6 bases). The CDR3 is 13 amino acids. CDR1 and CDR2 from the germline V gene are MGHRA and YSYEKL. The CDR3 sequence is CASSFTSCNEQFF. The CDR3 DNA reads as TGTGCCAGCAGCTTCACTAGCTGCAATGAGCAGTTCTTC.

The J gene is TRBJ2-1, the V gene TRBV11-2, with D hard to call. The V gene lost 4 bases and the J gene lost 12 bases, with 16 bases spanning the gap. The CDR3 length is 13 residues. Germline-derived CDR1 and CDR2 are SGHAT and FQNNGV. Here the CDR3 reads CASSSLTNGLQFF. In DNA, the CDR3 is TGTGCCAGCAGCTCACTCACTAACGGGCTGCAGTTCTTC.

On this clonotype: This may come from a read error, since a much larger clone is one base off. The chain joins TRBV24-1 to TRBJ2-3; TRBD2 matches at 13 bases. This CDR3 spans 16 amino acids. The germline gives CDR1 KGHDR, CDR2 SFDVKD. CDR3 loop: CAAGTSGTDRSDTLYF. The CDR3 DNA reads as TGTGCCGCCGGGACTAGCGGGACCGACCGATCAGATACGCTGTATTTT.

The table lists this clonotype with a count of one. The junction shows a germline mismatch at one end, possibly a read error. The V and J genes are TRBV25-1 and TRBJ1-2; TRBD1 matches at 7 bases. The CDR3 consists of 14 residues. Germline values: CDR1 MGHDK, CDR2 SYGVNS. In DNA, the CDR3 is TGTGCCAGCAGTGAATCCGGACAGGACTATGGCTACGCCTTC. Encoded protein: CASSESGQDYGYAF.

For this clonotype: One end of the junction is discordant with germline, which a read error may explain. V and J are TRBV13 and TRBJ2-3, with TRBD2 matching over 9 bases. The germline V gene has CDR1 PRHDT and CDR2 FYEKMQ (reference sequence). This CDR3 spans 15 amino acids. The CDR3, as DNA: TGTGTCAGCAGCTTCAGGGGGACTAGCACAGATACGCGGTATTTT. This gives the protein CVSSFRGTSTDTRYF.

In the case of this clonotype: Sequence at one end of the junction differs from germline and may be a read error. The V call is TRBV4-2, the J call TRBJ2-2; D is perhaps TRBD2 (5 bases). The length of the CDR3 is 16 residues. Per the germline V gene, CDR1 is LGHNA and CDR2 is YNFKEQ. CDR3 region: CVSIQHLRANTWELFF. CDR3 nucleotides: TGTGTCAGCATCCAACATCTGAGGGCCAACACCTGGGAGCTGTTTTTT.

This clonotype appeared once. Its ends do not fully match the called genes, so a read error is possible. The V gene is TRBV11-2, the J gene TRBJ2-1, with D maybe TRBD1 (5 bases). This CDR3 has 15 amino acids. The germline gives CDR1 SGHAT, CDR2 FQNNGV. The CDR3 sequence: CASSLTGANYNEQSF. The CDR3 DNA is TGTGCCAGCAGCTTAACAGGAGCAAACTACAATGAGCAGTCCTTC.

On this clonotype itself: The conserved final phenylalanine or tryptophan is absent from the CDR3, which likely points to a read error. V is TRBV20-1 and J is TRBJ1-2; 9 bases match TRBD1. Germline V lookup: CDR1 DFQATT, CDR2 SNEGSKA (reference sequence). CDR3 size: 16 residues. Trimming cost V 6 bases and J 6 bases; bases outside gene matches: 17. The DNA of the CDR3 is TGCAGTGCGTCCGGGACAGGGTTCATAGAATCGAATGGCTACACCTTA. Its protein product is CSASGTGFIESNGYTL.

Turning to this clonotype: This may come from a read error, since a much larger clone is one base off. V usage is TRBV20-1 and J usage is TRBJ1-5, with D perhaps matching TRBD1 (6 bases). The CDR3 is 14 residues long. Trimming shortened V by 1 base and J by 6 bases, and 13 bases separated the two germline ends. Germline CDR1 is DFQATT and CDR2 is SNEGSKA (reference sequence). CDR3 sequence (DNA): TGCAGTGCTAGAGTGGGGGGCATAAGTCAGCCCCAGCATTTT. Translating gives CSARVGGISQPQHF.